The present TCR beta chain was sequenced within a study of T cell responses to AZD1222 COVID-19 vaccine. Study findings and constraints: Compared with day 0, the breadth and depth of the Spike-specific TCR repertoire rose significantly after two doses of AZD1222.

With respect to this clone: The antigen is not known.

The CDR3 contains 16 residues. J was trimmed by 5 bases and V by 6 bases; bases with no gene match: 12. CDR1 and CDR2 from the germline V gene are PRHDT and FYEKMQ (reference sequence). Some clones are missing from TCRdb's copy, which holds only in-frame ones; the method was immunoSEQ multiplex PCR. Among just under 150,000 clones, approximately 89% were seen once, and the ten largest hold under 2%. The sequence derives from an adult who received the AZD1222 COVID-19 vaccine. The chain employs TRBV13 and TRBJ2-3, with TRBD1 matching over 9 bases. The sample consisted of peripheral blood, taken 28 days after the second AZD1222 dose. Here the CDR3 reads CASRSPGTGFEDTQYF. Here the CDR3 DNA reads TGTGCCAGCAGAAGTCCCGGGACAGGGTTTGAAGATACGCAGTATTTT.